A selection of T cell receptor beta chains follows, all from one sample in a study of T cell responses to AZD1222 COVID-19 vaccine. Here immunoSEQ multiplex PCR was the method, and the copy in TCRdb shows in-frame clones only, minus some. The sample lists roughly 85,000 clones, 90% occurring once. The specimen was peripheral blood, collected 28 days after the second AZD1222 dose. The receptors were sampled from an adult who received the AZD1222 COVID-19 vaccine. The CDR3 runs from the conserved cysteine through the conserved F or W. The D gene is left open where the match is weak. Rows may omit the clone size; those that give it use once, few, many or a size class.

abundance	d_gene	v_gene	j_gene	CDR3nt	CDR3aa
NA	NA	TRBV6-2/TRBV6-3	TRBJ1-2	TGTGCCAGCAGTTACGGGGCAGGGGATGGCTACACCTTC	CASSYGAGDGYTF
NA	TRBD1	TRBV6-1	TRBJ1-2	TGTGCCAGCAGTGACGGACAGGGAGTCTATGGCTACACCTTC	CASSDGQGVYGYTF
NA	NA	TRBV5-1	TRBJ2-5	TGCGCCAGCTCAATTTACTCTGGTGCCAGGGCGGAGACCCAGTACTTC	CASSIYSGARAETQYF
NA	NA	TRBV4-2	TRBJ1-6	TGTGCCAGCAGCCACCCTTCGGACTCCGGCGACTATAATTCACCCCTCCACTTT	CASSHPSDSGDYNSPLHF
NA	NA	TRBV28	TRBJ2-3	TGTGCCAGCAGTCACTCCACAGATACGCAGTATTTT	CASSHSTDTQYF
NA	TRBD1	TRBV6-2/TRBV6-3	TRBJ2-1	TGTGCCAGCAGCGACCGGGACAGGGGTTACAATGAGCAGTTCTTC	CASSDRDRGYNEQFF
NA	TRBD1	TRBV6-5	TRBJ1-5	TGTGCCAGCAGTTTGCAGGGGGGCCGCAATCAGCCCCAGCATTTT	CASSLQGGRNQPQHF
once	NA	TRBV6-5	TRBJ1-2	TGTGCCAGCAGAACGGACGTTAACTATGGCTACACCTTC	CASRTDVNYGYTF
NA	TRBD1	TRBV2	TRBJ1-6	TGTGCCAGCAGGACCGGGACAGGGAGTAGTTCACCCCTCCACTTT	CASRTGTGSSSPLHF
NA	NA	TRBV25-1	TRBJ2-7	TGTGCCAGCACTCCGCTCGATAAAACCTACGAGCAGTACTTC	CASTPLDKTYEQYF
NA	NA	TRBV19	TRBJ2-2	TGTGCCAGTAGTCTAGGTGTCGGGGAGCTGTTTTTT	CASSLGVGELFF
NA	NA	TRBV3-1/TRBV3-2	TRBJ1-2	TGTGCCAGCAGCCAAGATTCGACGGGGCGCGGCTACACCTTC	CASSQDSTGRGYTF
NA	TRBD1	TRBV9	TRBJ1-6	TGTGCCAGCAGCGCGGGACAGGGAACCTATAATTCACCCCTCCACTTT	CASSAGQGTYNSPLHF
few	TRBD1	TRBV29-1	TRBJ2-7	TGCAGCGTTTTAGACAGGGGAAGTGAGCAGTACTTC	CSVLDRGSEQYF
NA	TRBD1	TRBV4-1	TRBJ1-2	TGCGCCAGCAGCCAAGAGTTTACAGGGGTTCATGGCTACACCTTC	CASSQEFTGVHGYTF
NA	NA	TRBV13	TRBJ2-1	TGTGCCAGCAGCTCGACAACGGACGGGAGCTCCTACAATGAGCAGTTCTTC	CASSSTTDGSSYNEQFF
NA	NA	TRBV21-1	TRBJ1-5	TGTGCCAGCAGCACCCCAGGAGGTACGAATAGCAATCAGCCCCAGCATTTT	CASSTPGGTNSNQPQHF
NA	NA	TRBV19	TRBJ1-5	TGTGCCAGTAGTATTAACAGGAATCAGCCCCAGCATTTT	CASSINRNQPQHF
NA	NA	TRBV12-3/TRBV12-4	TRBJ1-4	TGTGCCAGCAGTTCGGACAGTAAAAAACTGTTTTTT	CASSSDSKKLFF
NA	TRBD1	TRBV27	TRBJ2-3	TGTGCCAGCAGTTTCTGGGACAGGGATGTAGATACGCAGTATTTT	CASSFWDRDVDTQYF
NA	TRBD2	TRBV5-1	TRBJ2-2	TGCGCCAGCCGAACTACCACTAGCGGGGGTAGAACCGGGGAGCTGTTTTTT	CASRTTTSGGRTGELFF
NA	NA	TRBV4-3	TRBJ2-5	TGCGCCAGCAGTGGACATCAGCAAGAGACCCAGTACTTC	CASSGHQQETQYF
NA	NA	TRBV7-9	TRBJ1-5	TGTGCCAGCAGCCCCCGGGAGGAGTATAGCAATCAGCCCCAGCATTTT	CASSPREEYSNQPQHF
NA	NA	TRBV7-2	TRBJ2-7	TGTGCCAGCAGCTTAGCGTTTAGGGCAGGGGACTACGAGCAGTACTTC	CASSLAFRAGDYEQYF
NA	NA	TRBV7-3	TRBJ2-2	TGTGCCAGCAGCTCCCGGGACGGAACCGGGGAGCTGTTTTTT	CASSSRDGTGELFF
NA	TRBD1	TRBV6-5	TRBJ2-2	TGTGCCAGCAGTTCCCGACAGGGAAGGGCCGGGGAGCTGTTTTTT	CASSSRQGRAGELFF
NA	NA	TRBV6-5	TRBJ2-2	TGTGCCAGCATGTTCGGAGCGTCGAACACCGGGGAGCTGTTTTTT	CASMFGASNTGELFF
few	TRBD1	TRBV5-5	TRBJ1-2	TGTGCCAGCAGCACCTCAGGGGGTGAGGGCTACACCTTC	CASSTSGGEGYTF
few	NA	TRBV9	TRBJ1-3	TGTGCCAGCAGCGCCTACATGGGATCTGGAAACACCATATATTTT	CASSAYMGSGNTIYF
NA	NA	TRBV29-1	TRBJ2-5	TGCAGCGTTGTCAGCCCGGGGCCCCTAGAGACCCAGTACTTC	CSVVSPGPLETQYF
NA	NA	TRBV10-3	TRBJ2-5	TGTGCCATCAAGGAACCTGGAGAGACCCAGTACTTC	CAIKEPGETQYF
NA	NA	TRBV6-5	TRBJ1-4	TGTGCCAGTAAAGGGGGAGAGCTAGAGGAAAAACTGTTTTTT	CASKGGELEEKLFF
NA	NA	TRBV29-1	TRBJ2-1	TGCAGCGCGTGGAAAGGCTCCTACAATGAGCAGTTCTTC	CSAWKGSYNEQFF
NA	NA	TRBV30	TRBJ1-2	TGTGCCTGGAGTGGCAGTAGCACTCTCTATGGCTACACCTTC	CAWSGSSTLYGYTF
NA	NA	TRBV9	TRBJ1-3	TGTGCCAGCAGCGTAGACAGGGAGGCTGGAAACACCATATATTTT	CASSVDREAGNTIYF
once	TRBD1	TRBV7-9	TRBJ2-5	TGTGCCAGCAGCCAGAGGGACAGCCAAGAGACCCAGTACTTC	CASSQRDSQETQYF
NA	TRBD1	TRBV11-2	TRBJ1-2	TGTGCCAGCAGCTCAGAGGGGACAGGGGTAGGAGCTAACTATGGCTACACCTTC	CASSSEGTGVGANYGYTF
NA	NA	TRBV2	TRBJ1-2	TGTGCCAGCCTCCTCCGTCCAGGCCCTAAGGGAGGCTACACCTTC	CASLLRPGPKGGYTF
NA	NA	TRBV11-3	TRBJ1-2	TGTGCCAGCAGCTTTGCCTTACCCTATGGCTACACCTTC	CASSFALPYGYTF
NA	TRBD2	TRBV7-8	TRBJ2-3	TGTGCCAGCAGCTTGATTATTCCGGGAGGGCGCACAGATACGCAGTATTTT	CASSLIIPGGRTDTQYF
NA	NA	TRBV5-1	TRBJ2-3	TGCGCCAGCAGCGCCCAATTAGGGGGTGTAGGAGATACGCAGTATTTT	CASSAQLGGVGDTQYF
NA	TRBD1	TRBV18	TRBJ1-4	TGTGCCAGCTCACCCGCCCCCGGGACAGGTGAAAAACTGTTTTTT	CASSPAPGTGEKLFF
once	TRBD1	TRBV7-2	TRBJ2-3	TGTGCCAGCAGCTTCGGACAGGGGGTAGATACGCAGTATTTT	CASSFGQGVDTQYF
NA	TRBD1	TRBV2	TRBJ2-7	TGTGCCAGCACCATACCGGGACAGGGCGTCTACGAGCAGTACTTC	CASTIPGQGVYEQYF
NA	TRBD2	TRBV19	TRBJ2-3	TGTGCCAGTAGTATGACTGGACTAGCGGGAGGAGATACGCAGTATTTT	CASSMTGLAGGDTQYF
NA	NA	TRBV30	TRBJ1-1	TGTGCCTGTAGCGGGATTGGGAACACTGAAGCTTTCTTT	CACSGIGNTEAFF
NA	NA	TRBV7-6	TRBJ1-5	TGTGCCAGCAGCGTACAGCCCCCGACCAAGGGGGGGAGTCAGCCCCAGCATTTT	CASSVQPPTKGGSQPQHF
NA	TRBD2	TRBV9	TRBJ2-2	TGTGCCAGCAGCGCCGACCACTGGCAGCGGGGGTCCCCGAACACCGGGGAGCTGTTTTTT	CASSADHWQRGSPNTGELFF
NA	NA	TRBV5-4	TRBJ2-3	TGTGCCAGCAGCTTAGGGGGGGGATATCAAGATACGCAGTATTTT	CASSLGGGYQDTQYF
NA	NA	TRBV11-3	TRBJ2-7	TGTGCCAGCAGCGCAGACACGGCCCAAATGTACGAGCAGTACTTC	CASSADTAQMYEQYF
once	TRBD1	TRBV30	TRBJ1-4	TGTGCCTGGGGCAGGGGGGCGCAAGAAAAACTGTTTTTT	CAWGRGAQEKLFF
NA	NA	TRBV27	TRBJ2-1	TGTGCCAGCAGTTTATCGAACGGGCTTGAGCAGTTCTTC	CASSLSNGLEQFF
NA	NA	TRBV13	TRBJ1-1	TGTGCCAGCAGCTTAGGATTAGTTAACACTGAAGCTTTCTTT	CASSLGLVNTEAFF
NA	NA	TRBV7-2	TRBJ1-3	TGTGCCAGCAGCTTTGTACCTGGAAACACCATATATTTT	CASSFVPGNTIYF